This TCR beta chain appears in the sequencing data of a study of cytomegalovirus exposure and HLA in healthy donors. The wider study: Genetic ancestry analysis placed around four fifths of the 398 donors that were genotyped in the Caucasian-associated cluster. General study results and limits: A later examination showed that TCR association rates differed by HLA locus, with DRB1 most and HLA-C fewest. The study designated 150 or so TCR beta chains cytomegalovirus-associated.

Primers for the PCR totalled 60 Vbeta and 13 Jbeta. Sequencing used immunoSEQ multiplex PCR; TCRdb keeps in-frame clones, though not all of them. Of around 61,000 clones in the sample, approximately 88% were seen once. Comment on this clone: Its specificity is not known.

Healthy bone marrow donors made up the donor group. Trimming at V came to 7 bases and at J to 12 bases, leaving 13 bases not matched to a gene. This CDR3 has 14 amino acids. Germline V gives CDR1 MNHEY, CDR2 SMNVEV (reference sequence). Sequencing was carried out using PBMCs. This TCR was recovered from a man aged 30-40 years in good health and CMV-seropositive. This chain joins TRBV27 and TRBJ2-7; 12 positions agree with TRBD2. DNA for the CDR3: TGTGCCAGCACCCTGAGGCTAGCGGGGGGGGCCTGGTACTTC. It translates to CASTLRLAGGAWYF.